These T cell receptor beta chains were read from a single sample in a study of blood T cell repertoires in COVID-19. TCRdb keeps only in-frame clones here, not all; method: immunoSEQ multiplex PCR. The data contain hundreds of thousands of clones, roughly 87% of them singletons. Input material: PBMCs or T cells enriched from blood (not recorded which). These receptor sequences come from a woman under 40 who had recovered from COVID-19. The CDR3 runs from the conserved cysteine through the conserved F or W.

v_gene,CDR3aa
TRBV24-1,CATSDRDRVGGNEQFF
TRBV7-2,CASSFTGQGTSLGSPLHF
TRBV6-5,CASSYQGANVNYGYTF
TRBV4-1,CASSQGGREGYTF
TRBV2,CASRTRGQGNQPQHF
TRBV7-7,CASSRSAGGGANVLTF
TRBV19,CASSPWTGPQPQHF
TRBV5-1,CASSPLIGGVFEDTQYF
TRBV19,CASSIGQGFTEAFF
TRBV30,CAWSPLGSPLHF
TRBV6-2/TRBV6-3,CASSYPGTGGEQYF
TRBV6-1,CASSEEAGGTGELFF
TRBV29-1,CSVEPNTEAFF
TRBV27,CASSRGGGGYTF
TRBV7-2,CASSLAGQTEAFF
TRBV28,CASHPRGRGNTIYF
TRBV7-9,CASSLGAGQGHYGYTF
TRBV27,CASTPGDRVGETQYF
TRBV19,CASSISRRSGELFF
TRBV4-1,CASSQDRVDRGQNQPQHF
TRBV27,CASSLSVSEKLFF
TRBV1,CTSSQEKSEGPRPGNTIYF
TRBV5-4,CASSQSGTGKGYTF
TRBV6-5,CASSTDRVHGYTF
TRBV27,CASRSLTGFEYTF
TRBV7-2,CASSLVGAGQAEAFF
TRBV6-2/TRBV6-3,CASTPTNSNQPQHF